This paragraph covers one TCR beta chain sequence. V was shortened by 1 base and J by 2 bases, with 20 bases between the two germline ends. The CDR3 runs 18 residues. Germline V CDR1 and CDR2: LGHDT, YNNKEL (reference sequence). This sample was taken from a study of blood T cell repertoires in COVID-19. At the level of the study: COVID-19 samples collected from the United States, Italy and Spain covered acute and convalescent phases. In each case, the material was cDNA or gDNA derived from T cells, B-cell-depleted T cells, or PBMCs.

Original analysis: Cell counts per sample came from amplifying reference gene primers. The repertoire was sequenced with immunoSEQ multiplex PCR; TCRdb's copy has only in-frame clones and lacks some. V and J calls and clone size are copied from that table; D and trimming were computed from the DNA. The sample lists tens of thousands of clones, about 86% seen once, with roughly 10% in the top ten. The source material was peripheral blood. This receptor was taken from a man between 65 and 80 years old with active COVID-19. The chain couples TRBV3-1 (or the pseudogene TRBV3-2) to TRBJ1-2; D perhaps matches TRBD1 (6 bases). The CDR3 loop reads CASSQVAPCSQGNYGYTF. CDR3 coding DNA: TGTGCCAGCAGCCAAGTTGCCCCCTGTTCCCAGGGGAACTATGGCTACACCTTC.